The source of this T cell receptor beta chain is a study of human CD8 memory T cell subsets. The study's findings and limits: Stem-like memory and precursor exhausted T cells were similarly highly diverse; effector memory cells were not.

Concerning this clonotype itself: Its specificity is unknown.

TCR beta was sequenced from UMI-tagged 5' RACE libraries. TCRdb reanalyzed the 5' RACE reads, giving one entry per CDR3 protein sequence and no DNA. The specimen's table records under 20,000 distinct CDR3 sequences. This TCR derives from a human donor in good health. Sequences were obtained from CD8+ T cells from PBMCs.

The CDR3 sequence: CASSLRDTEQYF. The chain joins TRBV12-3 or TRBV12-4 to TRBJ2-7; TCRdb designates TRBD1, a call that cannot be tested without DNA. CDR3 length: 12 residues.